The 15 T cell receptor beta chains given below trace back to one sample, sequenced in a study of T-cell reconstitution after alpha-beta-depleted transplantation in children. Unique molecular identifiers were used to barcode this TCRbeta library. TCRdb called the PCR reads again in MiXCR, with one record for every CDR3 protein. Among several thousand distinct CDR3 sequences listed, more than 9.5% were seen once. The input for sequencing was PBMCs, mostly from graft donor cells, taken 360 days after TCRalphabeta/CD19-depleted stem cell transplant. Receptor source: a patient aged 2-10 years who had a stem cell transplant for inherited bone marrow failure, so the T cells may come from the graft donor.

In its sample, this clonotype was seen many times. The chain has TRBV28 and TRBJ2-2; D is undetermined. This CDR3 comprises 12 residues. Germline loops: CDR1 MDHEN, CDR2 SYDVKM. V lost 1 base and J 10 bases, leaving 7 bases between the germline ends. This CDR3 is CASSLFVEELFF. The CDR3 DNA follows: TGTGCCAGCAGTTTATTCGTGGAGGAGCTGTTTTTT.

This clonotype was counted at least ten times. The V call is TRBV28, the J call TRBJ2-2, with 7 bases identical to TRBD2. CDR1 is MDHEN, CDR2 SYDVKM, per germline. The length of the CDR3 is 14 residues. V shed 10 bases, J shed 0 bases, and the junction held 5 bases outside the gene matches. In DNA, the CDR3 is TGTGCCACGTTCCGGGGGGCGAACACCGGGGAGCTGTTTTTT. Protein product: CATFRGANTGELFF.

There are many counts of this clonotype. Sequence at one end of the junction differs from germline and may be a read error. The CDR3 here is CASSQGGSNQPQHF. The CDR3 DNA is TGTGCTAGCAGCCAGGGGGGAAGCAATCAGCCCCAGCATTTT. The gene calls are TRBV7-7 and TRBJ1-5, with 7 positions matching TRBD1. CDR1 is SSHAT, CDR2 FNYEAQ, per germline (reference sequence). This CDR3 has 14 amino acids.

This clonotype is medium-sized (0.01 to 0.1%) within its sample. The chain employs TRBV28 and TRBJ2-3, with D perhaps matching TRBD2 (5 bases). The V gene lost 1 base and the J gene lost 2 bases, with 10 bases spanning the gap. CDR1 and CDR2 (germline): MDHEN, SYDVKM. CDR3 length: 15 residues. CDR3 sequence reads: CASSLLEGDTDTQYF. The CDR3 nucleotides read TGTGCCAGCAGTTTATTAGAGGGAGACACAGATACGCAGTATTTT.

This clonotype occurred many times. The CDR3 here is CASSYQALPQHF. CDR3 nucleotides: TGTGCCAGCAGTTACCAGGCTTTGCCCCAGCATTTT. The J gene is TRBJ1-5, the V gene TRBV6-2 or TRBV6-3; D unclear. In germline, CDR1 is MNHEY, CDR2 SVGEGT. The CDR3 length is 12 residues. The ends were cut back, 2 bases at V and 9 bases at J, with 8 bases in the middle.

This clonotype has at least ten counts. The CDR3 region has the DNA TGTGCCAGCAGCTTAGGGGGGTCGCAGTTCTTC. It encodes CASSLGGSQFF. V usage is TRBV7-9 and J usage is TRBJ2-1; D might be TRBD1 or TRBD2, each matching 5 bases. Germline V gives CDR1 SEHNR, CDR2 FQNEAQ (reference sequence). Trimming took off 1 base at V and 12 bases at J, with 7 bases between the two ends. This CDR3 has 11 residues. Complete variable domain (other parts from reference TRBV7-9 and TRBJ2-1): DTGVSQNPRHKITKRGQNVTFRCDPISEHNRLYWYRQTLGQGPEFLTYFQNEAQLEKSRLLSDRFSAERPKGSFSTLEIQRTEQGDSAMYLCASSLGGSQFFGPGTRLTVL.

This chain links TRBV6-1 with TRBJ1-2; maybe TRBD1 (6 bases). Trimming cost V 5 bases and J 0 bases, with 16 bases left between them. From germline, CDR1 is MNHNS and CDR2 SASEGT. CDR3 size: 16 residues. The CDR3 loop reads CASSPVTGTPNYGYTF. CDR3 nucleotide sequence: TGTGCCAGCAGTCCCGTAACAGGGACTCCTAACTATGGCTACACCTTC.

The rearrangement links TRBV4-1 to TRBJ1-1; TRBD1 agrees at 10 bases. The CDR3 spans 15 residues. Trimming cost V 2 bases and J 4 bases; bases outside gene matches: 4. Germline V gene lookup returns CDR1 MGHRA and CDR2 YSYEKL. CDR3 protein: CASSQTGQGGTEAFF. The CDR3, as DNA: TGCGCCAGCAGCCAAACCGGACAGGGGGGCACTGAAGCTTTCTTT.

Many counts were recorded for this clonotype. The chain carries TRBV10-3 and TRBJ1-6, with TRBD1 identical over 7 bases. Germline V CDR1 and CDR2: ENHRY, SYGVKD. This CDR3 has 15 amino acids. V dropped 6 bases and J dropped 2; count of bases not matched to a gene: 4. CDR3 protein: CAIRPGGTYNSPLHF. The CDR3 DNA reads TGTGCCATCAGACCAGGGGGAACCTATAATTCACCCCTCCACTTT.

The CDR3 region is CASSRGQGATDTQYF. The CDR3 DNA follows: TGTGCCAGCAGTCGCGGACAGGGCGCCACAGATACGCAGTATTTT. The chain recombines TRBV5-4 with TRBJ2-3; 8 bases align to TRBD1. After removal of 5 bases from V and 2 bases from J, the junction contained 7 bases not matched to a gene. CDR3 size: 15 residues. Germline V gene lookup returns CDR1 SGHNT and CDR2 YYREEE (reference sequence).

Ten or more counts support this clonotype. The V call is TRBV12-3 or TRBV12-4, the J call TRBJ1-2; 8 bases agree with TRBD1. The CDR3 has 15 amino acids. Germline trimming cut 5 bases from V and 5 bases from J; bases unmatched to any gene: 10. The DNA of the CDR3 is TGTGCCAGCAGTCCCGGGACAGGAATCTATTATGGCTACACCTTC. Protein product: CASSPGTGIYYGYTF.

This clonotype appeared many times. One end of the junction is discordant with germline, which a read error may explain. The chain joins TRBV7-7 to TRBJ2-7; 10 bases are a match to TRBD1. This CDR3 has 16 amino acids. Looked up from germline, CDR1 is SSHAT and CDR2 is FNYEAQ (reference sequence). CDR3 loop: CASSLAWTGGSYEQYF. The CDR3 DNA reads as TGTGCTAGCAGCTTAGCGTGGACAGGGGGCTCCTACGAGCAGTACTTC.

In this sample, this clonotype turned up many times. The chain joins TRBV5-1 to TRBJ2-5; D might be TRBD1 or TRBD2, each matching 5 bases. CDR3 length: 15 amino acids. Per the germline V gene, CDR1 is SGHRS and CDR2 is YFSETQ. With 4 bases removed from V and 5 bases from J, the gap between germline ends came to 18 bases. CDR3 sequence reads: CASSPQGGGAETQYF. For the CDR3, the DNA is TGCGCCAGCAGCCCCCAGGGTGGGGGTGCGGAGACCCAGTACTTC.

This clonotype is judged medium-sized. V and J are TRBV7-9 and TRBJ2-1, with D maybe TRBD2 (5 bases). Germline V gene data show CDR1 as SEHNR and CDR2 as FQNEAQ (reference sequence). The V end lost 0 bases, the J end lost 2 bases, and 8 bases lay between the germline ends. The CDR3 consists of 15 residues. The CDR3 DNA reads TGTGCCAGCAGCTTAGCGGGAGAGACCTACAATGAGCAGTTCTTC. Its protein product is CASSLAGETYNEQFF.

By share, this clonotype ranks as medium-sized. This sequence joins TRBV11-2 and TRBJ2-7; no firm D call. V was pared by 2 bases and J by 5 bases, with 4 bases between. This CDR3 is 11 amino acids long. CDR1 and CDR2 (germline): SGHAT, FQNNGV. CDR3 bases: TGTGCCAGCAGCTTAAACGACGAGCAGTACTTC. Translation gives CASSLNDEQYF.